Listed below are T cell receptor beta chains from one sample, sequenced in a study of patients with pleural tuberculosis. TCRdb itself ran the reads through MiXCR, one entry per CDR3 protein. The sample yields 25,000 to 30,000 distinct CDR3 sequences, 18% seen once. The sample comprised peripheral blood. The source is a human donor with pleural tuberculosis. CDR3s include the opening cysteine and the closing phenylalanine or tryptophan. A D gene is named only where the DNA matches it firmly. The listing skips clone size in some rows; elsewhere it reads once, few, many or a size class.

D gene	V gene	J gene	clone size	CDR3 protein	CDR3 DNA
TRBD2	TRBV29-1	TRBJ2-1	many	CSVESPSGPYNEQFF	TGCAGCGTTGAATCCCCTAGCGGTCCCTACAATGAGCAGTTCTTC
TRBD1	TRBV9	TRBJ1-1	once	CASSVGTGPMNTEAFF	TGTGCCAGCAGCGTAGGGACAGGCCCAATGAACACTGAAGCTTTCTTT
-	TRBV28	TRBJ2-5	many	CASTLEETQYF	TGTGCCAGCACCTTGGAAGAGACCCAGTACTTC
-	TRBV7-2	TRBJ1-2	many	CASSDTGTRNYGYTF	TGTGCCAGCAGCGACACCGGGACCAGAAACTATGGCTACACCTTC
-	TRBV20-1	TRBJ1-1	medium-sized	CSARGHMNTEAFF	TGCAGTGCTAGGGGACATATGAACACTGAAGCTTTCTTT
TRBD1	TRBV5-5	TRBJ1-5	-	CASSWGPGTGLGKQPQHF	TGTGCCAGCAGCTGGGGTCCCGGGACAGGGCTTGGCAAACAGCCCCAGCATTTT
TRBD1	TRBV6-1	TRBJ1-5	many	CASSWDRGAYSNQPQHF	TGTGCCAGCAGTTGGGACAGGGGGGCGTATAGCAATCAGCCCCAGCATTTT
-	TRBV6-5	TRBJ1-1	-	CASSCRGASTEAFF	TGTGCCAGCAGTTGCCGGGGGGCTAGCACTGAAGCTTTCTTT
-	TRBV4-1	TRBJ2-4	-	CSSSQEEGATKNIQYF	TGCTCCAGCAGCCAAGAGGAGGGGGCGACCAAAAACATTCAGTACTTC
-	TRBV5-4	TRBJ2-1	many	CASSSREWEQFF	TGTGCCAGCAGCTCCAGGGAGTGGGAGCAGTTCTTC
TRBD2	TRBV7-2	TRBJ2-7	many	CASSLKGGAGLYEQYF	TGTGCCAGCAGCTTAAAAGGAGGAGCGGGGCTCTACGAGCAGTACTTC
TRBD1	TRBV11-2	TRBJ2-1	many	CASSSRDRGYNEQFF	TGTGCCAGCAGCTCCCGGGACAGGGGATACAATGAGCAGTTCTTC
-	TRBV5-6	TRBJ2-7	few	CASSLMGVNNYEQYF	TGTGCCAGCAGCTTAATGGGGGTTAACAACTACGAGCAGTACTTC
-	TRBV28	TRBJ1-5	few	CASSSGSGNQPQHF	TGTGCCAGCAGCTCTGGGTCAGGCAATCAGCCCCAGCATTTT
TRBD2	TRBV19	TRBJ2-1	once	CASRPSGHSYNEQFF	TGCGCCAGTAGACCTAGCGGTCACTCCTACAATGAGCAGTTCTTC
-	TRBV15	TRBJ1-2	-	CATSRDGTTNYGYTF	TGTGCCACCAGCAGAGACGGGACAACTAACTATGGCTACACCTTC
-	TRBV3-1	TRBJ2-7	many	CASSQDTAGYTYEQYF	TGTGCCAGCAGCCAAGATACAGCAGGATATACCTACGAGCAGTACTTC
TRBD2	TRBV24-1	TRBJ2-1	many	CATSSGRDEQFF	TGTGCCACCAGTAGCGGGAGGGATGAGCAGTTCTTC
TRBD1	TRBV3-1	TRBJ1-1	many	CASSRVITQGLNTEAFF	TGTGCCAGCAGCCGGGTTATAACACAGGGGTTGAACACTGAAGCTTTCTTT
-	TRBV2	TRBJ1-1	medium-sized	CASSGQLNTEAFF	TGTGCCAGCAGTGGACAGTTGAACACTGAAGCTTTCTTT
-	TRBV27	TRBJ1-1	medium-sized	CASSLYGLTEAFF	TGTGCCAGCAGTTTATATGGCCTGACTGAAGCTTTCTTT
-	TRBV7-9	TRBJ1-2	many	CASSFAGAPGVGF	TGTGCCAGCAGCTTCGCCGGGGCACCGGGCGTCGGGTTC
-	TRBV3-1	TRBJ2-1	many	CASSQYNKQFF	TGTGCCAGCAGCCAATACAATAAGCAGTTCTTC
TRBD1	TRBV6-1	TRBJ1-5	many	CASTQGNQPQHF	TGTGCCAGTACACAGGGGAATCAGCCCCAGCATTTT
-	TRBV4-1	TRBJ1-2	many	CASSQDTRTEINYGYTF	TGCGCCAGCAGCCAAGATACGAGGACAGAAATTAACTATGGCTACACCTTC
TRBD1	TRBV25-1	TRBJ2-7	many	CASSAGTGTHEQYF	TGTGCCAGCAGCGCCGGGACAGGGACCCACGAGCAGTACTTC
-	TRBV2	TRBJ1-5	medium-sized	CASSGGGNQPQHF	TGTGCCAGCAGTGGGGGGGGAAATCAGCCCCAGCATTTT
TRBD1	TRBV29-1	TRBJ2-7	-	CSVVQGATTGEQYF	TGCAGCGTGGTGCAGGGGGCGACTACAGGCGAGCAGTACTTC
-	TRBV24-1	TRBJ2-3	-	CATSDWGAADTQYF	TGTGCCACCAGTGATTGGGGTGCGGCGGATACGCAGTATTTT
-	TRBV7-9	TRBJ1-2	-	CASSSVVHYGYTF	TGTGCCAGCAGCTCGGTCGTCCACTATGGCTACACCTTC
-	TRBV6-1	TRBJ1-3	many	CASRIQVLSNTIYF	TGTGCCAGCAGAATACAGGTCCTTTCAAACACCATATATTTT
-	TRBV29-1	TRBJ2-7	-	CSVVVGLAYEQYF	TGCAGCGTTGTGGTGGGACTTGCCTACGAGCAGTACTTC
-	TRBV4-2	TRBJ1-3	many	CASSLVPNTIYF	TGTGCCAGCAGCTTAGTCCCTAACACCATATATTTT
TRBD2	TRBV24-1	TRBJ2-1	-	CATSDPGGTRTSNEQFF	TGTGCCACCAGTGATCCCGGCGGGACTAGAACGAGCAATGAGCAGTTCTTC
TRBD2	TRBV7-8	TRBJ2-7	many	CASSFVAGGLYEQYF	TGTGCCAGCAGCTTTGTAGCGGGAGGGCTCTACGAGCAGTACTTC
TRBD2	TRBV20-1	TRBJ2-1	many	CSARSPWTSGAYNEQFF	TGCAGTGCTAGATCGCCTTGGACTAGCGGGGCCTACAATGAGCAGTTCTTC
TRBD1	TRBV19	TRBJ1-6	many	CASRRRDRNSPLHF	TGTGCCAGTAGACGCCGGGACAGGAATTCACCCCTCCACTTT
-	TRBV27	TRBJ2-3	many	CASSLSSRGDTQYF	TGTGCCAGCAGTTTATCAAGCCGGGGGGATACGCAGTATTTT
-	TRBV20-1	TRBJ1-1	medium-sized	CSARGQLNTEAFF	TGCAGTGCTAGAGGACAGTTGAACACTGAAGCTTTCTTT
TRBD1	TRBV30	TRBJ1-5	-	CAWGTGFAGQPQHF	TGTGCCTGGGGGACAGGGTTCGCTGGGCAGCCCCAGCATTTT
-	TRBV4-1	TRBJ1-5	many	CASSQGNRDRNQPQHF	TGCGCCAGCAGCCAAGGAAACAGGGATCGCAATCAGCCCCAGCATTTT
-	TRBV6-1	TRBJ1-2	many	CASSEYSYSNYGYTF	TGTGCCAGCAGTGAATACAGTTACTCTAACTATGGCTACACCTTC
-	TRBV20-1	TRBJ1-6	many	CSAKPEGSNSPLHF	TGCAGTGCTAAGCCAGAGGGGTCGAATTCACCCCTCCACTTT
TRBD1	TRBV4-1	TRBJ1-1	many	CASSPGQGIGVAEAFF	TGCGCCAGCAGCCCGGGACAGGGGATTGGCGTAGCTGAAGCTTTCTTT
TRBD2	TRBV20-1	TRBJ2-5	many	CSALGLAETQYF	TGCAGTGCCCTCGGACTAGCAGAGACCCAGTACTTC
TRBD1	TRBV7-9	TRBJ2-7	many	CASRGQTYEQYF	TGTGCCAGCAGGGGACAGACCTACGAGCAGTACTTC
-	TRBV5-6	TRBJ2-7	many	CASSSYSKISSYEQYF	TGTGCCAGCAGCTCCTACTCTAAGATCAGCTCCTACGAGCAGTACTTC
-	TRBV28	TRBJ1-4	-	CSSSLPRGVAEKLFF	TGTTCCAGCAGTTTACCGAGGGGGGTGGCTGAAAAACTGTTCTTT
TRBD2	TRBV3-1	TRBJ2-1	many	CASSLLAGGSYNEQFF	TGTGCCAGCAGCCTTCTAGCGGGAGGCTCCTACAATGAGCAGTTCTTC
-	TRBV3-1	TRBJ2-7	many	CASSNGGLYEQYF	TGTGCCAGCAGCAATGGCGGACTCTACGAGCAGTACTTC
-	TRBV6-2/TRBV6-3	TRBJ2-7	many	CASSYSFRQAYEQYF	TGTGCCAGCAGTTACTCGTTCAGACAGGCCTACGAGCAGTACTTC
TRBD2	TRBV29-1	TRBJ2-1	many	CSVEDLQAGAYNEQFF	TGCAGCGTTGAAGATCTTCAAGCGGGAGCCTACAATGAGCAGTTCTTC
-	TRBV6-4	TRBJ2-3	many	CASSEGDTDTQYF	TGTGCCAGCAGTGAAGGGGACACAGATACGCAGTATTTT
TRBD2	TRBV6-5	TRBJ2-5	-	CASSYSGGPPQETQYF	TGTGCCAGCAGTTATAGCGGGGGGCCCCCTCAAGAGACCCAGTACTTC
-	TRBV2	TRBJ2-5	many	CASSPTRQETQYF	TGTGCCAGCAGTCCGACTAGACAAGAGACCCAGTACTTC
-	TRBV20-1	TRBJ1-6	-	CSARDLGSPLHF	TGCAGTGCTAGAGATCTGGGTTCACCCCTCCACTTT
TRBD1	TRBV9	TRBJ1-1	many	CASSARQGTEAFF	TGTGCCAGCAGCGCAAGACAGGGGACTGAAGCTTTCTTT
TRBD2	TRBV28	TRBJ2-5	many	CASSSPGLGEETQYF	TGTGCCAGCAGTTCGCCGGGACTAGGCGAAGAGACCCAGTACTTC
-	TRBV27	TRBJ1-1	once	CASSLAGVGTEAFF	TGTGCCAGCAGTTTAGCCGGGGTCGGCACTGAAGCTTTCTTT